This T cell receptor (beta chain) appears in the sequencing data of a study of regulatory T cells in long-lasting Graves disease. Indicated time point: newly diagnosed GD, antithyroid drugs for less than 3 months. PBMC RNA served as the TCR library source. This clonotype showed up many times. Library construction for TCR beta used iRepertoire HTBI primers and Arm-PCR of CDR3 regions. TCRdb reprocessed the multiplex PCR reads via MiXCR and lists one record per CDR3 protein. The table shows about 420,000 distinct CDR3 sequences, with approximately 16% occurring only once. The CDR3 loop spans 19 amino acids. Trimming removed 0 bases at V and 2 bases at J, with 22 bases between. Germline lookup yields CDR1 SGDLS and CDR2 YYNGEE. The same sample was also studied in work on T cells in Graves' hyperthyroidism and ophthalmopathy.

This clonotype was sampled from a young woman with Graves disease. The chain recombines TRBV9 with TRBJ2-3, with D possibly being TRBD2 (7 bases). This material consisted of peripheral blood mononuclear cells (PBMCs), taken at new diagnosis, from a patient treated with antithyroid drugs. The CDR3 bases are TGTGCCAGCAGCGTAGAGGTTGGGGGGGCTAGCGGACCCACAGATACGCAGTATTTT. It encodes CASSVEVGGASGPTDTQYF.